This T cell receptor (beta chain) derives from a study of blood T cell repertoires in COVID-19. About the research overall: The samples span acute and convalescent COVID-19 from the United States, Italy and Spain. From T cells, B-cell-depleted T cells, or PBMCs came the material, which was cDNA or gDNA.

From germline, CDR1 is MNHEY and CDR2 SVGEGT. CDR3 length equals 14 residues. Trimming removed 4 bases from V and 0 bases from J, with 9 bases in between. Methods used by the authors: Reference gene primers were amplified, and this amplification served to estimate nucleated cell counts. Repertoires were generated with immunoSEQ multiplex PCR, while TCRdb's copy carries only in-frame clones and drops some. V and J calls and clone size follow that table, whereas D and trimming were derived from the DNA. The profile shows about 65,000 clones, 75% to 85% of them singletons. Specimen: peripheral blood. The origin of this receptor is an elderly man with acute or convalescent COVID-19. The rearrangement uses TRBV6-2 or TRBV6-3 and TRBJ1-1, with D unresolved. The CDR3 here is CASSSPHLNTEAFF. The CDR3 nucleotides are TGTGCCAGCAGTTCCCCACATTTGAACACTGAAGCTTTCTTT.